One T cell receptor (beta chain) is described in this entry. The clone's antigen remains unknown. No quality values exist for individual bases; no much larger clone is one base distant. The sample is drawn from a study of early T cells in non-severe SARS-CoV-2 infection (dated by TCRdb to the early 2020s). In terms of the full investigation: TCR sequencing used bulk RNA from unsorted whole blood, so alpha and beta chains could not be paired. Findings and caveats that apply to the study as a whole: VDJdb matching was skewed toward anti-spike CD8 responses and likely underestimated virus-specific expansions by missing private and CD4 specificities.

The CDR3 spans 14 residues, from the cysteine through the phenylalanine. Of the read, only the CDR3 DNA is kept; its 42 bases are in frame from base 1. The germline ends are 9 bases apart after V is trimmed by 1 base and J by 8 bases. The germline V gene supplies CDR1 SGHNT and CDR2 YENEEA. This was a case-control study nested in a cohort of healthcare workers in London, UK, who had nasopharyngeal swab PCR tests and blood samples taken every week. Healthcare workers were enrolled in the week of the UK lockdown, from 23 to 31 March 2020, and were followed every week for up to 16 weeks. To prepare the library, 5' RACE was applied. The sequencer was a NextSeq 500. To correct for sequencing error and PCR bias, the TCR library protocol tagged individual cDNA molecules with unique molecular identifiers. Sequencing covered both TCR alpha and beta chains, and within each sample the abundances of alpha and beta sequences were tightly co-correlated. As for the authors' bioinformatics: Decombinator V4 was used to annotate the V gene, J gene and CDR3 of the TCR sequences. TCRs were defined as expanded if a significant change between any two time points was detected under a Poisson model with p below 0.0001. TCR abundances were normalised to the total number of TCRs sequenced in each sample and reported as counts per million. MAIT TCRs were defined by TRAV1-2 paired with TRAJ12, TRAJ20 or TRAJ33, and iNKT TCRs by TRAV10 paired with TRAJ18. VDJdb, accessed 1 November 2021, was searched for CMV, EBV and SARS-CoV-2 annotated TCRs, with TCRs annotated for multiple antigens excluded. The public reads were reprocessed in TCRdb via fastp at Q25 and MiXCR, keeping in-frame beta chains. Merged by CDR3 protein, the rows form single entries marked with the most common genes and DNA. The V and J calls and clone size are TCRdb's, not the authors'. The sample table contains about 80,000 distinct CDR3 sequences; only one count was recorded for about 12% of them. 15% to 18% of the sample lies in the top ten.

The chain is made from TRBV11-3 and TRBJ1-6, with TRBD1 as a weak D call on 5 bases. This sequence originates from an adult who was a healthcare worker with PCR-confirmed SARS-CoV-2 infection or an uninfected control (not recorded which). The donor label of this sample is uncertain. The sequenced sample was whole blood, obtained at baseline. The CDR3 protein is CASSLAGADSPLHF. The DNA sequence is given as TGTGCCAGCAGCTTAGCTGGGGCTGATTCACCCCTCCACTTT.